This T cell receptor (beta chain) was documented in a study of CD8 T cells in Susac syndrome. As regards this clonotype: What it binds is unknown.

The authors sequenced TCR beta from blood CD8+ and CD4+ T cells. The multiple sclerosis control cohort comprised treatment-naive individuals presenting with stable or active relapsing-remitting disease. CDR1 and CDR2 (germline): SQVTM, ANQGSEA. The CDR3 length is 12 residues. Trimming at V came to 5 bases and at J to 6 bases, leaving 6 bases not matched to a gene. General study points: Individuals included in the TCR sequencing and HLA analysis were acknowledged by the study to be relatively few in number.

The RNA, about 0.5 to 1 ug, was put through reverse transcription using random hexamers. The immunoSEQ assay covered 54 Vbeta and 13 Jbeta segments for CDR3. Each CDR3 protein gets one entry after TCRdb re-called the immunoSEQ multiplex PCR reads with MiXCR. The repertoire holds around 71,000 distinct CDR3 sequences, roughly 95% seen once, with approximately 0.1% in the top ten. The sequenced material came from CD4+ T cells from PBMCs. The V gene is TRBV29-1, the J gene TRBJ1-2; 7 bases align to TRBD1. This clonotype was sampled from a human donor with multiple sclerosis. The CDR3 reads CSVPRGSDGYTF. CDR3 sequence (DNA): TGCAGCGTTCCCAGGGGGTCCGATGGCTACACCTTC.